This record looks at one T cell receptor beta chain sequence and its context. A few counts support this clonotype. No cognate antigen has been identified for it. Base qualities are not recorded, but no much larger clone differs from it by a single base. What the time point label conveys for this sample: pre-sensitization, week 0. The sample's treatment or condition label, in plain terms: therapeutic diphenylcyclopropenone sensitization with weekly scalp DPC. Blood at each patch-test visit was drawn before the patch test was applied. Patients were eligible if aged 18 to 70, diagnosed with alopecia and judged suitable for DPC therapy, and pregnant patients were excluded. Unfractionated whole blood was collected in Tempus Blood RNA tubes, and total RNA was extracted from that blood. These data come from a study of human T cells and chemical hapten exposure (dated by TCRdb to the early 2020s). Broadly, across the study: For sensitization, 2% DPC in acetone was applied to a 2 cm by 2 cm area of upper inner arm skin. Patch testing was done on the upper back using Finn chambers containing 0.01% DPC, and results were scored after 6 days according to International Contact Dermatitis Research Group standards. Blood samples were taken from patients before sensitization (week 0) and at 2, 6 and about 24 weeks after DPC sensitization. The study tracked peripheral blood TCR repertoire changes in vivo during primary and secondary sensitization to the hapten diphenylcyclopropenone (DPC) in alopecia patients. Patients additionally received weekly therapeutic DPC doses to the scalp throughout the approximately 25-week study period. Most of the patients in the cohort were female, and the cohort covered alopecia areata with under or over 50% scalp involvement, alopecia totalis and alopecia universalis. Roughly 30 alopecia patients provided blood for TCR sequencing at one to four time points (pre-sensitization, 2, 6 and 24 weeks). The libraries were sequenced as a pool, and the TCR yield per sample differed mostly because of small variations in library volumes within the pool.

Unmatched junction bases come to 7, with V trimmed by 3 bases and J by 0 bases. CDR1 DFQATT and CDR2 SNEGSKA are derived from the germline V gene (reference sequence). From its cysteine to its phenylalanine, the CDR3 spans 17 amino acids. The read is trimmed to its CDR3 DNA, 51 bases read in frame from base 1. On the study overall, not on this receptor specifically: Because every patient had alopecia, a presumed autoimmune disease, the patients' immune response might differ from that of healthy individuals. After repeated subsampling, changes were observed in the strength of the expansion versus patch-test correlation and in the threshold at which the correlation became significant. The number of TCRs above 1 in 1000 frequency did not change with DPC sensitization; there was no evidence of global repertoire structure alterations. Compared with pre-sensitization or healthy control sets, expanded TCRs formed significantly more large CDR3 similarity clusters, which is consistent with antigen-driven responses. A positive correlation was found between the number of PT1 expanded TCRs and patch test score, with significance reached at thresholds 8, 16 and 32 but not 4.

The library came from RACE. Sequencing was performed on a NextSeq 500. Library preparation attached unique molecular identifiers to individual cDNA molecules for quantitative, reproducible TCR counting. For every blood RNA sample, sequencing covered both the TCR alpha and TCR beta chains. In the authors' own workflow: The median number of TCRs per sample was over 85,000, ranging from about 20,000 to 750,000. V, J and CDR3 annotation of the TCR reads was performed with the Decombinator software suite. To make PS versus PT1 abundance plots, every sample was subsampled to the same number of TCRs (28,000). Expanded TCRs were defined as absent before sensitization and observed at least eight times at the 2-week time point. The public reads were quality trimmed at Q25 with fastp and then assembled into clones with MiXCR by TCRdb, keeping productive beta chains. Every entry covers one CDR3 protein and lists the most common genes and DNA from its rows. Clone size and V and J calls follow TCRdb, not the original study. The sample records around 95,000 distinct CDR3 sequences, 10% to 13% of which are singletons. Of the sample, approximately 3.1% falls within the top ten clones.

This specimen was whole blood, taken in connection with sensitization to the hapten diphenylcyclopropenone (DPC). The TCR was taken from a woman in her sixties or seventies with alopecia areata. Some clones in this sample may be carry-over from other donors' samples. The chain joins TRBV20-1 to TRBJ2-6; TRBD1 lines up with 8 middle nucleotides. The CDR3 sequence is CSARAGTGVSGANVLTF. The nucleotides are TGCAGTGCTAGGGCCGGGACAGGAGTCTCTGGGGCCAACGTCCTGACTTTC.